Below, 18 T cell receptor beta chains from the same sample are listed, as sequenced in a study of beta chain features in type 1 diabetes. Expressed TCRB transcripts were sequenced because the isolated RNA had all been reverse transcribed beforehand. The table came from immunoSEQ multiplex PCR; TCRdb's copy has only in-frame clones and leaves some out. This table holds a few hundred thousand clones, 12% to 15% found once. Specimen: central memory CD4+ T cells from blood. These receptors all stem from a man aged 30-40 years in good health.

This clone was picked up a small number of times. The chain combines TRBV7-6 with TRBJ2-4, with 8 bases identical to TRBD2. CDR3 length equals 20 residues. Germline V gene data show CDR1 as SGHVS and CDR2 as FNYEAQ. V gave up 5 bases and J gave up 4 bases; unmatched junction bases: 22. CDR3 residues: CASSRLALGLAGGQKNIQYF. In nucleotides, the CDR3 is TGTGCCAGCAGCAGGTTGGCTTTAGGTTTGGCGGGAGGACAGAAAAACATTCAGTACTTC.

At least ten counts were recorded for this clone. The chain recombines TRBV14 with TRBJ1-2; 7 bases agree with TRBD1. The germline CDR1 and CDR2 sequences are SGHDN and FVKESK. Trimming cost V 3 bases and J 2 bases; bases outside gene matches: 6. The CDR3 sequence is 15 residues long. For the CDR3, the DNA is TGTGCCAGCAGCCATACAGGGGTTGCCAACTATGGCTACACCTTC. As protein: CASSHTGVANYGYTF.

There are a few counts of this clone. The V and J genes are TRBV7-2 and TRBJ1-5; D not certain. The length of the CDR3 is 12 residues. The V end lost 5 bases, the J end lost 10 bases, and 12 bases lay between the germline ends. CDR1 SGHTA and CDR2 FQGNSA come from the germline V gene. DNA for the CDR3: TGTGCCAGCAGCCTCCCCTATGGACCCCAGCATTTT. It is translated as CASSLPYGPQHF.

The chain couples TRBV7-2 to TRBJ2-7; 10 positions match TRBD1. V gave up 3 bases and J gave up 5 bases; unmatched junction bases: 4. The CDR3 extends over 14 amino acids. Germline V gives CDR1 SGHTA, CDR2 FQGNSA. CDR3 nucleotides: TGTGCCAGCAGCTTTGGGACAGGGGTCGACGAGCAGTACTTC. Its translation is CASSFGTGVDEQYF.

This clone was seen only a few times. The CDR3, as DNA: TGTGCCAGCAGCTGGGGTACCAGGGGGTTGGACTACAATGAGCAGTTCTTC. Translation gives CASSWGTRGLDYNEQFF. The chain combines TRBV5-6 with TRBJ2-1; 7 bases map to TRBD1. V was clipped by 3 bases and J by 3 bases; unmatched bases: 12. CDR3 length equals 17 residues. The germline V gene has CDR1 SGHDT and CDR2 YYEEEE.

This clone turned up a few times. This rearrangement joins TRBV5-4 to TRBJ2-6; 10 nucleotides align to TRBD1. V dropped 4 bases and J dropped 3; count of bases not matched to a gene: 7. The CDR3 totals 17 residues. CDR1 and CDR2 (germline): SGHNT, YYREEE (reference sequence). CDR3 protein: CASSPDRGGFGANVLTF. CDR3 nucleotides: TGTGCCAGCAGCCCGGACAGGGGGGGCTTTGGGGCCAACGTCCTGACTTTC.

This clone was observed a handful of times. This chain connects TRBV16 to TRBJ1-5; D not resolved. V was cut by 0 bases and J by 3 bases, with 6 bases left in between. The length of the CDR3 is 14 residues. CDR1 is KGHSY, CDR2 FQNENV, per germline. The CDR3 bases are TGTGCCAGCAGCCAATCAAGTAACAATCAGCCCCAGCATTTT. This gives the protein CASSQSSNNQPQHF.

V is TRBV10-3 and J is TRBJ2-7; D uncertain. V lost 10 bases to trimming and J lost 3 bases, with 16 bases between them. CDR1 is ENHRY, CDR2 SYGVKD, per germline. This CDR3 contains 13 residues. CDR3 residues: CASSSGRYYEQYF. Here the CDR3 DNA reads TGTGCCAGCAGCTCCGGACGGTACTACGAGCAGTACTTC.

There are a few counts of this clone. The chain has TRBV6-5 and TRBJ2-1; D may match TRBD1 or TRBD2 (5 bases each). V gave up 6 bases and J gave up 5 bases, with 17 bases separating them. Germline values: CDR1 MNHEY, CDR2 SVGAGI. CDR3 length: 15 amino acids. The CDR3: CASRHGTPLDNEQFF. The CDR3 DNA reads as TGTGCCAGCAGGCACGGGACGCCCCTAGACAATGAGCAGTTCTTC.

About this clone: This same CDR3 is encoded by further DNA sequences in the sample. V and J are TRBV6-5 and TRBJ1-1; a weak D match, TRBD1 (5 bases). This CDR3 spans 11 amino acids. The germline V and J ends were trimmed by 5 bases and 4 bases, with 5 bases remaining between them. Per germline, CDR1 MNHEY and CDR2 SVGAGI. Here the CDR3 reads CASSRGTEAFF. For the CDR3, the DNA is TGTGCCAGCAGTAGGGGCACTGAAGCTTTCTTT.

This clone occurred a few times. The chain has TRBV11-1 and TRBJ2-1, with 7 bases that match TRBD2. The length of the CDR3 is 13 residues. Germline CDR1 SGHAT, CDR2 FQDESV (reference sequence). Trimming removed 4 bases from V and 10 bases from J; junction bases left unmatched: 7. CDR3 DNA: TGTGCCAGCAGCTCCAGCGGGGCTCGGGAGCAGTTCTTC. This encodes CASSSSGAREQFF.

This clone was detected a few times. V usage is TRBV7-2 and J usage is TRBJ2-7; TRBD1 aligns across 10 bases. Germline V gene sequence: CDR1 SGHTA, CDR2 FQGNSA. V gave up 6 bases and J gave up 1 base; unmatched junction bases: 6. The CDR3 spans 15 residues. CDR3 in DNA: TGTGCCAGCAGACAGACAGGGGGCGCGTCCTACGAGCAGTACTTC. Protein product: CASRQTGGASYEQYF.

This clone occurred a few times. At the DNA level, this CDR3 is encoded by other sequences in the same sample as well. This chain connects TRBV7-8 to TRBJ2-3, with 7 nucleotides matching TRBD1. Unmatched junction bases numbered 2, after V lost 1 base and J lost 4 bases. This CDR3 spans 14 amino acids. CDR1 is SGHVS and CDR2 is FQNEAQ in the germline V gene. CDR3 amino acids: CASSLEGGADTQYF. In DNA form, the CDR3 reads TGTGCCAGCAGCTTAGAAGGGGGCGCAGATACGCAGTATTTT.

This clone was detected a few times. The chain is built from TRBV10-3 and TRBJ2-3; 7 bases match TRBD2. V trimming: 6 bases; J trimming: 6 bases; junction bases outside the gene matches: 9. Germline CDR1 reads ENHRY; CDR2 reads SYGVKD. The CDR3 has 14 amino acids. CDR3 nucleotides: TGTGCCATCAGGGTTGAGCGGGGTCTGGATACGCAGTATTTT. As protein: CAIRVERGLDTQYF.

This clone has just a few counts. CDR3 in amino acids: CASTEGSPRGQPQHF. The CDR3 region has the DNA TGTGCCAGCACCGAGGGAAGCCCCAGGGGTCAGCCCCAGCATTTT. V usage is TRBV6-1 and J usage is TRBJ1-5; possibly TRBD1 for D (6 bases). This CDR3 contains 15 residues. With 7 bases removed from V and 6 bases from J, the gap between germline ends came to 19 bases. CDR1 and CDR2 from the germline V gene are MNHNS and SASEGT.

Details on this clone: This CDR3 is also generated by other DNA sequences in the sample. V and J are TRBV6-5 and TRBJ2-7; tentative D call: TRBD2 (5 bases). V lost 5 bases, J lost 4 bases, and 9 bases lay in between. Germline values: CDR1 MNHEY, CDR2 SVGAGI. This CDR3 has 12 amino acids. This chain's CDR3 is CASSGGVYEQYF. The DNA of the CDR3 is TGTGCCAGCAGTGGAGGCGTGTACGAGCAGTACTTC.

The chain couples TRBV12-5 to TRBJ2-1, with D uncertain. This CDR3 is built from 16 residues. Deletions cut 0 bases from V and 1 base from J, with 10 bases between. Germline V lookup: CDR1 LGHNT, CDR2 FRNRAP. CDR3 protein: CASGLVLGASYNEQFF. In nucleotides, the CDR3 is TGTGCTAGTGGTTTGGTACTGGGCGCGTCCTACAATGAGCAGTTCTTC. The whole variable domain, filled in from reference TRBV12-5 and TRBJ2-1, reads DARVTQTPRHKVTEMGQEVTMRCQPILGHNTVFWYRQTMMQGLELLAYFRNRAPLDDSGMPKDRFSAEMPDATLATLKIQPSEPRDSAVYFCASGLVLGASYNEQFFGPGTRLTVL.

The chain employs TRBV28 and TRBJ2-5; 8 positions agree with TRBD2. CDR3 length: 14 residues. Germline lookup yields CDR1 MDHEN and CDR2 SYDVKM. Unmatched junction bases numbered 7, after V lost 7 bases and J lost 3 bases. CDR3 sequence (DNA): TGTGCCAGCAAACCGGGAGGGGCAAAAGAGACCCAGTACTTC. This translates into CASKPGGAKETQYF.